This T cell receptor beta chain was documented in a study of a mutant IDH1 vaccine in newly diagnosed glioma. Study overall: Vaccination started 4-6 weeks after radiotherapy alone, or with temozolomide cycles. Receipt of radiotherapy, temozolomide, or both preceded the study, and most received both. Points from the study as a whole: The authors found pseudoprogression apparently unrelated to changes in top peripheral T cell clonotypes. Vaccine-induced responses were seen in roughly 93% of patients, spanning several MHC alleles.

In the case of this clone: The antigen is unknown.

Noted time point: week 35, safety follow-up. Alongside topical imiquimod, each dose of vaccine comprised 300 ug of mutant IDH1 20-mer peptide. From germline, CDR1 is LNHDA and CDR2 SQIVND (reference sequence). The V gene lost 3 bases and the J gene lost 0 bases, with 4 bases spanning the gap. The CDR3 extends over 13 amino acids. Assay used: immunoSEQ multiplex PCR; TCRdb lists only in-frame clones, some missing. The table has approximately 50,000 clones, 65% to 80% seen once. The chain employs TRBV19 and TRBJ2-3; D remains unclear. The source of this sequence is a man aged 35-49 years with glioma. Source: PBMCs, taken from a glioma patient whose treatment included an IDH1 peptide vaccine. CDR3 sequence reads: CASSIGSTDTQYF. The CDR3 DNA follows: TGTGCCAGTAGTATCGGGAGCACAGATACGCAGTATTTT.